This record covers a single T cell receptor beta chain. Its specificity is not known. The sample comes from a study of T cells in localized non-small cell lung cancer. V lost 0 bases to trimming and J lost 0 bases, with 8 bases between them. The germline gives CDR1 SGHTA, CDR2 FQGNSA. This CDR3 has 15 residues. Overall study results and limits: Uninvolved neighboring lung showed the greatest T cell clonality, exceeding tumor.

Profiled with immunoSEQ multiplex PCR; TCRdb holds only in-frame clones, not every one. Among around 35,000 clones listed, about four fifths were seen once. This sequence originates from a male donor older than 55 with stage III squamous cell lung carcinoma. The sample consisted of peripheral blood, taken before any cancer treatment. The genes are TRBV7-2 and TRBJ1-1; D is ambiguous. CDR3 nucleotide sequence: TGTGCCAGCAGCTTAGCTTCACAGATGAACACTGAAGCTTTCTTT. Its translation is CASSLASQMNTEAFF.